This is a list of T cell receptor beta chains from one sample in a study of neurological immune-mediated disorders. TCRdb re-analysed the 5' RACE reads in MiXCR, keeping a single row per CDR3 protein. The sample has about 24,000 distinct CDR3 sequences, over 5.5% seen once. The source material was PBMCs. These receptors were taken from a woman in her thirties or forties in good health. Each CDR3 is given with its conserved first and last residue. The order of the fields is clone size, CDR3 length, D gene, J gene, V gene, CDR3 protein, CDR3 DNA. The D gene is left open where the match is weak. Rows give clone size only sometimes, using once, few, many, or a class for an expanded clone.

many | 15 | NA | TRBJ1-4 | TRBV20-1 | CSARDPGGSNEKLFF | TGCAGTGCTAGAGATCCCGGTGGATCTAATGAAAAACTGTTTTTT
many | 15 | NA | TRBJ2-3 | TRBV7-2 | CASSLRQFSTDTQYF | TGTGCCAGCAGCTTACGCCAGTTTAGCACAGATACGCAGTATTTT
many | 15 | NA | TRBJ2-5 | TRBV27 | CASSFPTLYQETQYF | TGTGCCAGCAGTTTCCCAACTCTGTACCAAGAGACCCAGTACTTC
many | 12 | NA | TRBJ1-2 | TRBV28 | CATSTANYGYTF | TGTGCCACCTCGACGGCTAACTATGGCTACACCTTC
many | 12 | NA | TRBJ2-2 | TRBV5-1 | CASSPGTGELFF | TGCGCCAGCTCTCCAGGTACCGGGGAGCTGTTTTTT
many | 13 | NA | TRBJ2-5 | TRBV6-1 | CASRLTREETQYF | TGTGCCAGCAGACTTACCCGGGAAGAGACCCAGTACTTC
few | 15 | TRBD1 | TRBJ1-4 | TRBV2 | CASRGRDRGNEKLFF | TGTGCCAGCAGAGGCCGGGACAGGGGGAATGAAAAACTGTTTTTT
many | 16 | NA | TRBJ1-1 | TRBV15 | CATSTRTGTPNTEAFF | TGTGCCACCAGCACGCGAACCGGGACACCGAACACTGAAGCTTTCTTT
many | 14 | NA | TRBJ2-4 | TRBV5-1 | CASSLGTATNIQYF | TGCGCCAGCAGCTTGGGGACAGCCACTAACATTCAGTACTTC
many | 14 | NA | TRBJ2-7 | TRBV5-1 | CASSLASQNYEQYF | TGCGCCAGCAGCTTGGCCTCACAGAACTACGAGCAGTACTTC
many | 16 | NA | TRBJ1-5 | TRBV10-3 | CAISEGSPGADEPQHF | TGTGCCATCAGTGAGGGTTCTCCAGGGGCGGATGAGCCCCAGCATTTT
many | 16 | TRBD2 | TRBJ2-1 | TRBV20-1 | CSALRALAGVRDEQFF | TGCAGTGCTCTTCGAGCTCTAGCGGGAGTCAGGGATGAGCAGTTCTTC
many | 14 | TRBD2 | TRBJ2-2 | TRBV6-1 | CASSGSGSSRELFF | TGTGCCAGCAGTGGTAGCGGGAGTTCCCGGGAGCTGTTTTTT
many | 15 | TRBD1 | TRBJ2-2 | TRBV20-1 | CSARGTGTGTGELFF | TGCAGTGCTAGAGGAACCGGGACAGGCACCGGGGAGCTGTTTTTT
NA | 19 | TRBD2 | TRBJ2-7 | TRBV7-6 | CASSLASRGLAGGAYEQYF | TGTGCCAGCAGCTTAGCGTCTAGGGGTCTGGCGGGAGGCGCCTACGAGCAGTACTTC
many | 13 | TRBD2 | TRBJ2-3 | TRBV20-1 | CSATGGSADTQYF | TGCAGTGCTACGGGGGGTTCGGCAGATACGCAGTATTTT
many | 15 | NA | TRBJ1-5 | TRBV20-1 | CSAGGGVGGNQPQHF | TGCAGTGCTGGGGGAGGGGTGGGGGGCAATCAGCCCCAGCATTTT
many | 12 | NA | TRBJ1-5 | TRBV3-1 | CASSQPSGTQHF | TGTGCCAGCAGCCAACCGTCGGGAACCCAGCATTTT
medium-sized | 14 | TRBD1 | TRBJ2-2 | TRBV15 | CATRDRINTGELFF | TGTGCCACCCGGGACAGGATTAACACCGGGGAGCTGTTTTTT
many | 13 | NA | TRBJ2-2 | TRBV20-1 | CSARDQIAGELFF | TGCAGTGCTAGAGATCAAATAGCCGGGGAGCTGTTTTTT
many | 15 | TRBD2 | TRBJ2-1 | TRBV7-8 | CASSPASGSVNEQFF | TGTGCCAGCAGCCCAGCGAGCGGGAGTGTCAATGAGCAGTTCTTC
many | 12 | NA | TRBJ2-3 | TRBV5-1 | CASSPTSDTQYF | TGCGCCAGCAGCCCGACTTCAGATACGCAGTATTTT
medium-sized | 15 | TRBD2 | TRBJ2-1 | TRBV10-2 | CASSGTSAEYNEQFF | TGCGCCAGCAGTGGAACTAGCGCGGAGTACAATGAGCAGTTCTTC
many | 14 | NA | TRBJ1-1 | TRBV20-1 | CSARDGRTNTEAFF | TGCAGTGCTAGAGATGGCCGGACTAACACTGAAGCTTTCTTT
many | 14 | TRBD1 | TRBJ1-2 | TRBV29-1 | CSVGTGTGSLGYTF | TGCAGCGTTGGAACCGGGACAGGGAGTCTTGGCTACACCTTC
many | 16 | TRBD2 | TRBJ2-2 | TRBV7-6 | CASTAPLAANTGELFF | TGTGCCAGCACGGCGCCACTAGCGGCGAACACCGGGGAGCTGTTTTTT
many | 15 | TRBD2 | TRBJ2-2 | TRBV7-9 | CASPRLAGNTGELFF | TGTGCCAGCCCCAGACTAGCGGGAAACACCGGGGAGCTGTTTTTT
medium-sized | 15 | NA | TRBJ1-1 | TRBV5-1 | CASSLELTGNTEAFF | TGCGCCAGCAGCTTGGAACTGACAGGGAACACTGAAGCTTTCTTT
many | 16 | TRBD1 | TRBJ2-7 | TRBV11-2 | CASSLNPGQGYNEQYF | TGTGCCAGCAGCCTCAACCCGGGACAGGGGTACAACGAGCAGTACTTC
many | 14 | NA | TRBJ2-4 | TRBV5-1 | CASSLAQGSDIQYF | TGCGCCAGCAGCTTGGCACAGGGATCGGACATTCAGTACTTC
few | 12 | NA | TRBJ2-1 | TRBV18 | CASSPPGQEQFF | TGTGCCAGCTCACCACCGGGTCAGGAGCAGTTCTTC
many | 14 | NA | TRBJ2-2 | TRBV6-5 | CASSRLLLTGELFF | TGTGCCAGCAGTCGACTCCTTCTCACCGGGGAGCTGTTTTTT
many | 13 | NA | TRBJ1-1 | TRBV6-4 | CASSEQVNTEAFF | TGTGCCAGCAGTGAACAAGTGAACACTGAAGCTTTCTTT
many | 13 | NA | TRBJ1-1 | TRBV27 | CASSLLGYTEAFF | TGTGCCAGCAGTTTGTTGGGTTACACTGAAGCTTTCTTT
many | 14 | TRBD2 | TRBJ2-1 | TRBV20-1 | CSAHTSGAYNEQFF | TGCAGTGCTCACACTAGCGGGGCCTACAATGAGCAGTTCTTC
many | 22 | NA | TRBJ1-5 | TRBV3-1 | CASSQGSTDRTDARYSNQPQHF | TGTGCCAGCAGCCAAGGGTCGACTGACAGGACAGACGCACGATATAGCAATCAGCCCCAGCATTTT
many | 12 | NA | TRBJ2-1 | TRBV5-6 | CASSRRLNEQFF | TGTGCCAGCAGCCGGCGGCTCAATGAGCAGTTCTTC
many | 16 | NA | TRBJ2-7 | TRBV28 | CASPPSGTPRGHEQYF | TGTGCCAGCCCTCCGTCCGGGACCCCAAGGGGCCACGAGCAGTACTTC
many | 17 | NA | TRBJ2-2 | TRBV5-1 | CASSLNAGTANTGELFF | TGCGCCAGCAGCTTGAATGCCGGGACCGCGAACACCGGGGAGCTGTTTTTT
many | 15 | TRBD2 | TRBJ2-3 | TRBV12-3/TRBV12-4 | CASTATSGYTDTQYF | TGTGCCAGCACCGCGACTAGCGGATACACAGATACGCAGTATTTT
many | 14 | TRBD1 | TRBJ1-1 | TRBV7-2 | CASSRWTGVTEAFF | TGTGCCAGCAGCCGCTGGACAGGGGTCACTGAAGCTTTCTTT
many | 15 | NA | TRBJ1-5 | TRBV5-1 | CASSLGPEGNQPQHF | TGCGCCAGCAGCTTGGGACCCGAGGGCAATCAGCCCCAGCATTTT
medium-sized | 13 | TRBD1 | TRBJ1-5 | TRBV6-6 | CASNRGVDQPQHF | TGTGCCAGCAACAGGGGGGTGGATCAGCCCCAGCATTTT
many | 13 | NA | TRBJ1-4 | TRBV25-1 | CATHDGLNEKLFF | TGTGCCACTCATGACGGCCTTAATGAAAAACTGTTTTTT
medium-sized | 13 | NA | TRBJ2-1 | TRBV6-5 | CASSYTRSNEQFF | TGTGCCAGCAGTTACACGCGTTCCAATGAGCAGTTCTTC
many | 12 | TRBD1 | TRBJ2-6 | TRBV7-8 | CASSFGQGVLAF | TGTGCCAGCTCGTTCGGGCAGGGGGTGTTGGCTTTC
many | 17 | TRBD2 | TRBJ2-4 | TRBV10-2 | CASSESGGGVAKNIQYF | TGCGCCAGCAGTGAGTCTGGGGGGGGAGTAGCCAAAAACATTCAGTACTTC
many | 11 | NA | TRBJ2-1 | TRBV7-9 | CASSSGPVLFF | TGTGCCAGCAGCTCGGGCCCCGTGTTGTTCTTC
many | 16 | NA | TRBJ1-4 | TRBV20-1 | CSARDYRVATNEKLFF | TGCAGTGCTAGAGATTATAGGGTGGCAACTAATGAAAAACTGTTTTTT
many | 13 | NA | TRBJ2-1 | TRBV29-1 | CSVSPREPNEQFF | TGCAGCGTGTCGCCGCGGGAACCCAATGAGCAGTTCTTC
many | 15 | NA | TRBJ1-1 | TRBV15 | CATSRGIFTNTEAFF | TGTGCCACCAGCAGAGGAATCTTCACCAACACTGAAGCTTTCTTT
few | 14 | NA | TRBJ2-2 | TRBV10-2 | CASRRDGNTGELFF | TGCGCCAGTCGTAGGGACGGGAACACCGGGGAGCTGTTTTTT
many | 13 | NA | TRBJ2-1 | TRBV20-1 | CSAHYRVGDEQFF | TGCAGTGCTCATTACAGGGTTGGGGATGAGCAGTTCTTC
medium-sized | 14 | TRBD1 | TRBJ1-4 | TRBV5-1 | CASSLAGGYEKLFF | TGCGCCAGCAGCTTGGCAGGGGGCTATGAAAAACTGTTTTTT
many | 14 | NA | TRBJ1-5 | TRBV7-8 | CASRSTGSNQPQHF | TGTGCCAGCAGATCGACGGGCAGCAATCAGCCCCAGCATTTT